The clone carrying this TCR beta chain was recorded once. This CDR3 comprises 13 residues. V was trimmed by 2 bases and J by 8 bases, leaving 12 bases between them. CDR1 is ENHRY and CDR2 is SYGVKD in the germline V gene. The data stem from a study of blood T cell repertoires in COVID-19. Turning to the study itself: COVID-19 samples collected from the United States, Italy and Spain covered acute and convalescent phases. PBMCs, B-cell-depleted T cells, or T cells provided the cDNA or gDNA that made up the material.

How the authors handled the data: Amplification from reference gene primers served as the basis for estimated nucleated cell counts. Generated by immunoSEQ multiplex PCR, the TCRdb table keeps only in-frame clones and is missing some. Clone size and the V and J calls come from that table; the DNA yielded D and trimming. The sample includes approximately 300,000 clones, 86% seen only once; the top ten take around 1.7%. The sample taken for sequencing was peripheral blood. The genes are TRBV10-3 and TRBJ1-2; D remains unclear. This sequence was found in a woman aged 50 to 60 with acute or convalescent COVID-19. The CDR3 region has the DNA TGTGCCATCAGTGAGGAGCCATCATGGGGCTACACCTTC. Translated, it gives CAISEEPSWGYTF.